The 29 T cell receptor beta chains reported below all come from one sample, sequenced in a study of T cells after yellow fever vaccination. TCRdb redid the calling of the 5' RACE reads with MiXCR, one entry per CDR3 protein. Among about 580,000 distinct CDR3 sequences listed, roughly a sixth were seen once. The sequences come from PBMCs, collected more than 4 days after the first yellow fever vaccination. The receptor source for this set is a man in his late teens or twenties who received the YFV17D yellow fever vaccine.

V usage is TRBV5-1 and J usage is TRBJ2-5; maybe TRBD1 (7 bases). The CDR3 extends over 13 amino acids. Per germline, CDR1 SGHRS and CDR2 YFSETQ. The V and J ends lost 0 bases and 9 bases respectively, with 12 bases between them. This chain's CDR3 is CASSLGTGEAQYF. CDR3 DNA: TGCGCCAGCAGCTTGGGAACAGGGGAGGCCCAGTACTTC.

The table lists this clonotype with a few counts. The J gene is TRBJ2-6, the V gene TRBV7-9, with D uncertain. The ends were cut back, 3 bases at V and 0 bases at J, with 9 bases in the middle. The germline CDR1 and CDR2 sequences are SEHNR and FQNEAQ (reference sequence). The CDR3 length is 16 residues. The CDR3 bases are TGTGCCAGCAGCTTCCCTGTATCCTCTGGGGCCAACGTCCTGACTTTC. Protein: CASSFPVSSGANVLTF.

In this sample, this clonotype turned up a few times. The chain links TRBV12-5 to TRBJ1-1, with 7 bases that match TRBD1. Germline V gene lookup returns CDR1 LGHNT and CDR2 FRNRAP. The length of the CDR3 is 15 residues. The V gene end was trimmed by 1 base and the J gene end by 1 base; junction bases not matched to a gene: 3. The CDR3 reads CASGLARTGNTEAFF. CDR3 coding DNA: TGTGCTAGTGGTTTGGCTCGGACAGGGAACACTGAAGCTTTCTTT.

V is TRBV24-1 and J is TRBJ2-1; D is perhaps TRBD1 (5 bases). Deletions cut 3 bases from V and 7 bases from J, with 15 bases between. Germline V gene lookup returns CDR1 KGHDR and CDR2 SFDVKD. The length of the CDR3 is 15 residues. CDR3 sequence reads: CATSDVDSRVNEQFF. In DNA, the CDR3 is TGTGCCACCAGTGATGTTGACAGCCGAGTTAATGAGCAGTTCTTC.

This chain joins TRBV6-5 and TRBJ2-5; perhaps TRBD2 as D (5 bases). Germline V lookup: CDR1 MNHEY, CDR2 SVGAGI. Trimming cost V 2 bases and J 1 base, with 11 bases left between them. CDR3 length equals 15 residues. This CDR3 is CASSYLGVGQETQYF. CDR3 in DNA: TGTGCCAGCAGTTACCTCGGGGTAGGCCAAGAGACCCAGTACTTC.

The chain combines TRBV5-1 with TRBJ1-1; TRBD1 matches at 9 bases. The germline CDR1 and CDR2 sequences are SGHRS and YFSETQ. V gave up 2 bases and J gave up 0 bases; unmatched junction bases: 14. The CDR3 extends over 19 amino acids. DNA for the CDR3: TGCGCCAGCAGCTTACAGGGGGCGTCCTGGATCGGTTTGAACACTGAAGCTTTCTTT. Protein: CASSLQGASWIGLNTEAFF. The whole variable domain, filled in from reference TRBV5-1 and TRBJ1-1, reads KAGVTQTPRYLIKTRGQQVTLSCSPISGHRSVSWYQQTPGQGLQFLFEYFSETQRNKGNFPGRFSGRQFSNSRSEMNVSTLELGDSALYLCASSLQGASWIGLNTEAFFGQGTRLTVV.

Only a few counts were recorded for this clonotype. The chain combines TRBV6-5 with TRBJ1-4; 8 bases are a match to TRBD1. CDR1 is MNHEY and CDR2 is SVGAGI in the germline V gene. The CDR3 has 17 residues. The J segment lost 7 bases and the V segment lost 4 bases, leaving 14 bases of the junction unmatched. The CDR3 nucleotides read TGTGCCAGCAGTTCCCTGAGACAGGGGTCCTTGGGTGAAAAACTGTTTTTT. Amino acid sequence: CASSSLRQGSLGEKLFF.

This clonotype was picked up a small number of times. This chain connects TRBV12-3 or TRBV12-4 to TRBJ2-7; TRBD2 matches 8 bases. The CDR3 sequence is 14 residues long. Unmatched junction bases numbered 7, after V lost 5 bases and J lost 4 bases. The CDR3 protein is CASSKSGGKYEQYF. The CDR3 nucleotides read TGTGCCAGCAGTAAAAGCGGGGGAAAATACGAGCAGTACTTC.

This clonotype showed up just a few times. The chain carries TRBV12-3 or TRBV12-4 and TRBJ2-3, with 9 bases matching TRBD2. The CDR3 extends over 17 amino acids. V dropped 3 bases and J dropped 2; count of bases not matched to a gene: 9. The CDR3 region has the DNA TGTGCCAGCAGTTTTTGGCGGCTAGCGGGGTTCACAGATACGCAGTATTTT. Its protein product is CASSFWRLAGFTDTQYF.

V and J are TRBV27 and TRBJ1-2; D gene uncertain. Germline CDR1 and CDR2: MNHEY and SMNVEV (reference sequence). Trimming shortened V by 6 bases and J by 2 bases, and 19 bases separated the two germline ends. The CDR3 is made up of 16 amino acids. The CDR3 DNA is TGTGCCAGCAGCCACCACCCCAGCCTTCGGAACTATGGCTACACCTTC. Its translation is CASSHHPSLRNYGYTF.

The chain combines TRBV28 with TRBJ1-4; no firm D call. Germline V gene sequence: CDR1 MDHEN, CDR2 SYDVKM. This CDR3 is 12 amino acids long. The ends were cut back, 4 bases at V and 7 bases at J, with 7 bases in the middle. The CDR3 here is CASSSQSEKLFF. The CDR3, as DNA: TGTGCCAGCAGTTCCCAGAGTGAAAAACTGTTTTTT.

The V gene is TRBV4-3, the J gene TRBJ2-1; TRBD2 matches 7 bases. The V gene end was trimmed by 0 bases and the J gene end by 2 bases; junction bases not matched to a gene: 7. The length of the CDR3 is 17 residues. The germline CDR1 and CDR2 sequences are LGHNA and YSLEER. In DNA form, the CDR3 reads TGCGCCAGCAGCCAAGATGCCCGGGGGACTACCTACAATGAGCAGTTCTTC. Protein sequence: CASSQDARGTTYNEQFF.

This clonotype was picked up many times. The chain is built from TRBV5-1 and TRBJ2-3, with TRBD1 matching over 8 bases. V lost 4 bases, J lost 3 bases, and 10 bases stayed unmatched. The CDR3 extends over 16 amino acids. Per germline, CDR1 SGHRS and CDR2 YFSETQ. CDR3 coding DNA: TGCGCCAGCAGCACCGGGACAGGAACGAAGACAGATACGCAGTATTTT. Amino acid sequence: CASSTGTGTKTDTQYF.

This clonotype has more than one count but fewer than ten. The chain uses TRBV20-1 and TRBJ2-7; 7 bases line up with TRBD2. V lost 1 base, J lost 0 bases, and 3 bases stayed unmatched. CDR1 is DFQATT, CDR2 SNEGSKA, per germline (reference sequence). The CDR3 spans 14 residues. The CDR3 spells CSARAASGSYEQYV. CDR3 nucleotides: TGCAGTGCTAGAGCGGCTAGCGGCTCCTACGAGCAGTACGTC.

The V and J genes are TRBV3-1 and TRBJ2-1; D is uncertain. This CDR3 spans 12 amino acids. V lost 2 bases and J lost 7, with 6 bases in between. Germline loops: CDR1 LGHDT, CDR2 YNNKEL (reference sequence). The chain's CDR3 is CASSQRTNEQFF. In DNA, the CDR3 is TGTGCCAGCAGCCAAAGAACGAATGAGCAGTTCTTC.

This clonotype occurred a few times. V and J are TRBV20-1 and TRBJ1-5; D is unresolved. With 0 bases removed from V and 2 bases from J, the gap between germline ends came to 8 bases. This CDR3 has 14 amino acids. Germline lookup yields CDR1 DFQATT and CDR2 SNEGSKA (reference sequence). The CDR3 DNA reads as TGCAGTGCTAGAGATGCGAGCCGCAATCAGCCCCAGCATTTT. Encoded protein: CSARDASRNQPQHF.

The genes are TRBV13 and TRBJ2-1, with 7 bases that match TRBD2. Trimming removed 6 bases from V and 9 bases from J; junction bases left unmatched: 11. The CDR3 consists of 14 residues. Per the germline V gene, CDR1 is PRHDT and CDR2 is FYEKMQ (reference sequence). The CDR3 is CASRREGRSIEQFF. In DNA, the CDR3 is TGTGCCAGCAGGAGGGAGGGACGATCTATTGAGCAGTTCTTC. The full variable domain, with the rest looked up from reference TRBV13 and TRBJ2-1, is AAGVIQSPRHLIKEKRETATLKCYPIPRHDTVYWYQQGPGQDPQFLISFYEKMQSDKGSIPDRFSAQQFSDYHSELNMSSLELGDSALYFCASRREGRSIEQFFGPGTRLTVL.

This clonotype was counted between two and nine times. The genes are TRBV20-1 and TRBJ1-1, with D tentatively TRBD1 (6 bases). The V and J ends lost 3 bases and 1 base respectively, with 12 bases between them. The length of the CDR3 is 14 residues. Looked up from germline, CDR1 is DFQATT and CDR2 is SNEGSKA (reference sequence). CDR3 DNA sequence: TGCAGTGCTAGGGGGGAGACAGGGAACACTGAAGCTTTCTTT. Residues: CSARGETGNTEAFF.

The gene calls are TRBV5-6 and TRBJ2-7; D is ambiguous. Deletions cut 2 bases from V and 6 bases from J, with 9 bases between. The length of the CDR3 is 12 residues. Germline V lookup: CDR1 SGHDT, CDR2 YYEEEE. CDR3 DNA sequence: TGTGCCAGCAGCTTCTGGGATGGCGAGCAGTACGTC. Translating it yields CASSFWDGEQYV.

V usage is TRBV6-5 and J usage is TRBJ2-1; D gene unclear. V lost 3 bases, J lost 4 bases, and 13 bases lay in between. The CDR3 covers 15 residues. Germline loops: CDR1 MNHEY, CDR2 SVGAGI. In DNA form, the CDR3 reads TGTGCCAGCAGTTATCGGGCAGTCCATTACAATGAGCAGTTCTTC. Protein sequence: CASSYRAVHYNEQFF.

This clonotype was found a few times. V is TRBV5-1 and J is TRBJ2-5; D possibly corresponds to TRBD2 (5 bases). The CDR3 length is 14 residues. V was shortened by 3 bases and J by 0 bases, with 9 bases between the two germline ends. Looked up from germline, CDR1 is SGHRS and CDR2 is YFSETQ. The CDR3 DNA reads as TGCGCCAGCAGCTCCAGGACTTACCAAGAGACCCAGTACTTC. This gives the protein CASSSRTYQETQYF.

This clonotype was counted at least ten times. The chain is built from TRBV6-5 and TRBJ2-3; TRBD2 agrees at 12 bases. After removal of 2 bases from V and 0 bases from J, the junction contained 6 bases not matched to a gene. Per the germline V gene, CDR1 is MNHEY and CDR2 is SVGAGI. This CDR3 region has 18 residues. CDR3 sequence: CASSYSTSGGISTDTQYF. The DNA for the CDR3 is TGTGCCAGCAGTTACAGTACTAGCGGGGGGATTAGCACAGATACGCAGTATTTT.

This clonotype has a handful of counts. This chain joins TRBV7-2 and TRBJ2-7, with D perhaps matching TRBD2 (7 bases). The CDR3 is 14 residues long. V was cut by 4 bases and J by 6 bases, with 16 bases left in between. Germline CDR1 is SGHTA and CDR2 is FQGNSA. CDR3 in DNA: TGTGCCAGCAGCTCTATGCACGGGGGGCTCGAGCAGTACTTC. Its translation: CASSSMHGGLEQYF.

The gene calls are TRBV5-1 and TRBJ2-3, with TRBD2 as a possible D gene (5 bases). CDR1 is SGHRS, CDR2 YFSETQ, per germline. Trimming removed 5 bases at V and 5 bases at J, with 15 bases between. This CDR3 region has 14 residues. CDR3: CASRAGSVGDTQYF. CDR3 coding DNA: TGCGCCAGCAGGGCGGGTAGCGTGGGAGATACGCAGTATTTT.

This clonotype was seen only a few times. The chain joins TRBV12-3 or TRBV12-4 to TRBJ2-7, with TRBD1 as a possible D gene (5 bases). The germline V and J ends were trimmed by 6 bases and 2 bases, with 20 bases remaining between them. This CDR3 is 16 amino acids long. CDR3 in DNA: TGTGCCAGCAGCCCCGCCCAGGGCGTCTTTGCCTACGAGCAGTACTTC. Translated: CASSPAQGVFAYEQYF.

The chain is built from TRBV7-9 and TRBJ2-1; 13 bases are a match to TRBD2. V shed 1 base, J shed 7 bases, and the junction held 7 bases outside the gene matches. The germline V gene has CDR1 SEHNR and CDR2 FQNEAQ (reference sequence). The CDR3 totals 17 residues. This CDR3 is CASSLGSTSGGNNEQFF. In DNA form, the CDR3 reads TGTGCCAGCAGCTTAGGGTCGACTAGCGGGGGGAATAATGAGCAGTTCTTC.

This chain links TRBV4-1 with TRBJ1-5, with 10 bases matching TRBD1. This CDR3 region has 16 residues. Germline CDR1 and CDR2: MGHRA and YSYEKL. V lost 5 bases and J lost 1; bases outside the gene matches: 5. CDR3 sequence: CASSMTGGPSNQPQHF. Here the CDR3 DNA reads TGCGCCAGCAGCATGACAGGGGGCCCGAGCAATCAGCCCCAGCATTTT.

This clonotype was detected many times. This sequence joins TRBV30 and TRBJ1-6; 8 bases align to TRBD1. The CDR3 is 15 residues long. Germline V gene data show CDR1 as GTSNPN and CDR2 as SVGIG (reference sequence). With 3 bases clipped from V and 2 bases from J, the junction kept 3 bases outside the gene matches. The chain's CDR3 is CAWRGDRTYNSPLHF. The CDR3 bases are TGTGCCTGGAGGGGGGACAGGACCTATAATTCACCCCTCCACTTT.

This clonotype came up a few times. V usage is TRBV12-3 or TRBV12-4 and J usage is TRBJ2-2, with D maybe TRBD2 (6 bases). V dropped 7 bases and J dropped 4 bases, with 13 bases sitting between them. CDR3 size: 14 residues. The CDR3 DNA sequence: TGTGCCAGCACTGCGGGGTGGAGCACCGGGGAGCTGTTTTTT. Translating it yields CASTAGWSTGELFF.